This T cell receptor beta chain is drawn from a study of brain T cells in children with intractable seizures. TCRdb's table, derived via immunoSEQ multiplex PCR, lists solely in-frame clones and lacks some. Altogether around 41,000 clones are present, 80% to 95% being singletons, with the ten largest covering just under 6.5%. Patients received at least one anti-epileptic drug before surgery. The germline CDR1 and CDR2 sequences are MNHEY and SMNVEV (reference sequence). Trimming pared 0 bases from V and 3 bases from J, leaving 7 bases between. The CDR3 is 14 amino acids. This clone turned up a few times.

The chain recombines TRBV27 with TRBJ2-3; D is unresolved. The receptor's source is a girl aged 2 to 10 with tuberous sclerosis and intractable seizures. Source: peripheral blood, taken at surgery. This CDR3 reads CASSLSAGTDTQYF. As DNA, the CDR3 is TGTGCCAGCAGTTTATCGGCCGGTACAGATACGCAGTATTTT.